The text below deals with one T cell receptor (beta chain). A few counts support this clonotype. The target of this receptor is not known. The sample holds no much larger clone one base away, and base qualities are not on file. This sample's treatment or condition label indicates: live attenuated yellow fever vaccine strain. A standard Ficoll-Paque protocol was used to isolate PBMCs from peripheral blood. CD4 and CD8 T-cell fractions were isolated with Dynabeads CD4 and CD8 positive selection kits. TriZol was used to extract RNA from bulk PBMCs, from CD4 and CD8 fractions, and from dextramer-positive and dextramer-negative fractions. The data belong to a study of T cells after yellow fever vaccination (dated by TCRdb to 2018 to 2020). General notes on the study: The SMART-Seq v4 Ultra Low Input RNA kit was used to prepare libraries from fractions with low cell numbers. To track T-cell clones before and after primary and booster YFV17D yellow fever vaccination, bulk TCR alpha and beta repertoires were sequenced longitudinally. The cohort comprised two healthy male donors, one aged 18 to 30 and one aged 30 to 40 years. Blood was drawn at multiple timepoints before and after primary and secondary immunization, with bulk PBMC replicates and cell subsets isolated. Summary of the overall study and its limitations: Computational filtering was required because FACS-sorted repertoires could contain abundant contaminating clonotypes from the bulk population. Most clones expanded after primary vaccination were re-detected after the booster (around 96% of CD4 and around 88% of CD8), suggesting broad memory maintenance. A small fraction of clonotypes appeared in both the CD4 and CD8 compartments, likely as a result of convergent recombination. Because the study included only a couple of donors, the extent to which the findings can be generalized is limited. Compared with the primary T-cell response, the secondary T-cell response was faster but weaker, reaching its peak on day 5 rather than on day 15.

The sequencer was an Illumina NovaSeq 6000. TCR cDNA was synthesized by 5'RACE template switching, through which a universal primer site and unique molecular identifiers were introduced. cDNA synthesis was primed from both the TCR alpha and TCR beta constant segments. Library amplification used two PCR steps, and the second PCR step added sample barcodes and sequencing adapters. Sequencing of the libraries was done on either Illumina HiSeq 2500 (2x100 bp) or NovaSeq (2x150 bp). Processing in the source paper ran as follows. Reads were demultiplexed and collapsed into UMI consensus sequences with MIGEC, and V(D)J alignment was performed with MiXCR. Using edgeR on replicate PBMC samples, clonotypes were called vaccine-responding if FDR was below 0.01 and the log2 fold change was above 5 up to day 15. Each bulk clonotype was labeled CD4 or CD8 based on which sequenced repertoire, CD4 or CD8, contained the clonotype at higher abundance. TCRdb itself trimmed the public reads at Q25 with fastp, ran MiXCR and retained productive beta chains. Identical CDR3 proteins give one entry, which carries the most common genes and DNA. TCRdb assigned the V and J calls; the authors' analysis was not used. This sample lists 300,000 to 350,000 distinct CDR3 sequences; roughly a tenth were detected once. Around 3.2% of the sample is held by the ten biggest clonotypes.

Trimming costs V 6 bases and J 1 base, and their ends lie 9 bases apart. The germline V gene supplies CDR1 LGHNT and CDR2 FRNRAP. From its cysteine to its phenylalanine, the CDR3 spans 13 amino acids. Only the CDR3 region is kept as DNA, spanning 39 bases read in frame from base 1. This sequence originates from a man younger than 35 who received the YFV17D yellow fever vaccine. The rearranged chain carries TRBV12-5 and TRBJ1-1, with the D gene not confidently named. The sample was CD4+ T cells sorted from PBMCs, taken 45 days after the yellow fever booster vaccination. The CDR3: CASGLDWNTEAFF. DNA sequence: TGTGCTAGTGGCCTGGACTGGAACACTGAAGCTTTCTTT.